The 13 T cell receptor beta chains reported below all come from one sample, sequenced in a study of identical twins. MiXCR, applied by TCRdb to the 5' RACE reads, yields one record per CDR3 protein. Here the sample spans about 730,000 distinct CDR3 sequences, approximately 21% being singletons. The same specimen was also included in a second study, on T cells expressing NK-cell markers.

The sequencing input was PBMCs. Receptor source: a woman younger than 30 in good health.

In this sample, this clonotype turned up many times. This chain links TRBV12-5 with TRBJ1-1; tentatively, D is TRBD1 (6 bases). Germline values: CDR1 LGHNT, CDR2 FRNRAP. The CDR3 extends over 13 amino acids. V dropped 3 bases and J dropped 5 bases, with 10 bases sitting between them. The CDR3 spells CASGLMGATEAFF. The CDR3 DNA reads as TGTGCTAGTGGTTTAATGGGGGCAACTGAAGCTTTCTTT. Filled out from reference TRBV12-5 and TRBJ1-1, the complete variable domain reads DARVTQTPRHKVTEMGQEVTMRCQPILGHNTVFWYRQTMMQGLELLAYFRNRAPLDDSGMPKDRFSAEMPDATLATLKIQPSEPRDSAVYFCASGLMGATEAFFGQGTRLTVV.

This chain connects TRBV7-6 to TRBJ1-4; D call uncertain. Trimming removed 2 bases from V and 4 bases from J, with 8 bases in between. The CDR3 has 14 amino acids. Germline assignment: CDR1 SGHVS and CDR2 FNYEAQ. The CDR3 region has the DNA TGTGCCAGCAGCTTAAGCAGCTTTAATGAAAAACTGTTTTTT. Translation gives CASSLSSFNEKLFF.

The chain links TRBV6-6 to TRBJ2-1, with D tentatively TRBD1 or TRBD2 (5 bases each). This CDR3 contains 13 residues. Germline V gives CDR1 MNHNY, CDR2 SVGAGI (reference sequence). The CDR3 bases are TGTGCAGCCCGACGGGACGTCCGGAATGAGCAGTTCTTC. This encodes CAARRDVRNEQFF.

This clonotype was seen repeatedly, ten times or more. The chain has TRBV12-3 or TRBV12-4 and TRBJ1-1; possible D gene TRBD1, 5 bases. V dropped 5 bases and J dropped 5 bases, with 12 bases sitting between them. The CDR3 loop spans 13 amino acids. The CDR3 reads CASSNIEGTEAFF. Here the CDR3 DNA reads TGTGCCAGCAGTAACATCGAGGGGACTGAAGCTTTCTTT.

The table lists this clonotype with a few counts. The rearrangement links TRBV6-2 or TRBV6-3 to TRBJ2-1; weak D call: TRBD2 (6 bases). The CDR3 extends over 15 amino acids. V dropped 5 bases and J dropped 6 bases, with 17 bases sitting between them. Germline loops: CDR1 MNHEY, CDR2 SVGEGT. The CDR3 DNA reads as TGTGCCAGCAGTACATTGGAGGGCCCCCGCAATGAGCAGTTCTTC. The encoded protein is CASSTLEGPRNEQFF.

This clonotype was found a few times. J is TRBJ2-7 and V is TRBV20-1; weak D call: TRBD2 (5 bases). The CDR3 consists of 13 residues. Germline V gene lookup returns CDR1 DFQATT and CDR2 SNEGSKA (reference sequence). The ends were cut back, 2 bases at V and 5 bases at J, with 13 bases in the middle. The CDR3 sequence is CSARKGWRDEQYF. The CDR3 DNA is TGCAGTGCTAGAAAAGGTTGGCGGGACGAGCAGTACTTC.

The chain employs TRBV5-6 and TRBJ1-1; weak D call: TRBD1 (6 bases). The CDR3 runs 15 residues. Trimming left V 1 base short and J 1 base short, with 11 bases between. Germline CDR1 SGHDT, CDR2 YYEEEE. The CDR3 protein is CASSLFGGGNTEAFF. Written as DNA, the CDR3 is TGTGCCAGCAGCTTGTTTGGAGGGGGGAACACTGAAGCTTTCTTT.

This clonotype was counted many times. CDR3 nucleotides: TGTGCCAGCTCATTCAGTTCCGACTCCTACGAGCAGTACTTC. Translation: CASSFSSDSYEQYF. The chain links TRBV18 to TRBJ2-7; no reliable D call. CDR1 and CDR2 from the germline V gene are KGHSH and LQKENI. Trimming took 5 bases from V and 0 from J, leaving 11 bases between them. The CDR3 totals 14 residues.

In DNA form, the CDR3 reads TGTGCCAGCAGCTTGGCGGGCAGGGGTTTATCTAATGAGCAGTTCTTC. Encoded protein: CASSLAGRGLSNEQFF. This sequence joins TRBV5-6 and TRBJ2-1; a possible D gene is TRBD1 (6 bases). The germline V gene has CDR1 SGHDT and CDR2 YYEEEE. This CDR3 has 16 residues. V was cut by 0 bases and J by 7 bases, with 17 bases left in between.

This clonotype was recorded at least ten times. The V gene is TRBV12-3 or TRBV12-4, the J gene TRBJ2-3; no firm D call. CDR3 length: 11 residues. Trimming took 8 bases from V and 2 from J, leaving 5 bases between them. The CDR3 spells CASGNTDTQYF. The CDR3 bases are TGTGCCAGCGGGAACACAGATACGCAGTATTTT.

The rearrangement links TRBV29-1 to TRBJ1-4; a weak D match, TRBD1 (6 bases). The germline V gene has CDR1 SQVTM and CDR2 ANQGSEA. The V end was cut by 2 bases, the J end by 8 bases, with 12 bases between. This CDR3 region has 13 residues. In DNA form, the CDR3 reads TGCAGCGTTGAAACAGGGCCCTACGAAAAACTGTTTTTT. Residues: CSVETGPYEKLFF.

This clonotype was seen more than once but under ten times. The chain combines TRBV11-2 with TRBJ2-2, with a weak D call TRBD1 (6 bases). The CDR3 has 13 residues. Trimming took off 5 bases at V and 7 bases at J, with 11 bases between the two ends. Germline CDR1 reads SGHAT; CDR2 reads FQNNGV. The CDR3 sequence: CASSTQGIGELFF. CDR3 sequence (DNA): TGTGCCAGCAGCACTCAGGGGATCGGGGAGCTGTTTTTT.

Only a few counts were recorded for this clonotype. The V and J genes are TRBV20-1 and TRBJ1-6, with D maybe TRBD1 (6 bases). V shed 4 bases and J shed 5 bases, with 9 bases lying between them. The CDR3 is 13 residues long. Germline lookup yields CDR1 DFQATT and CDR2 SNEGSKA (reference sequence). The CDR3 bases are TGCAGTGCTAAGGGACACAATAATTCACCCCTCCACTTT. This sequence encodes CSAKGHNNSPLHF.